The text below deals with one T cell receptor (beta chain). Its antigen is currently unknown. The data belong to a study of Graves' ophthalmopathy and Graves' hyperthyroidism. Overall study context: Stable hyperthyroidism meant no progression to ophthalmopathy within 18 months of follow-up.

Study-level findings and limits: From stable hyperthyroidism, ophthalmopathy was separated by a 13-signature model with just under 90% sensitivity and less than 83% specificity.

The CDR3 length is 13 residues. Looked up from germline, CDR1 is MGHDK and CDR2 is SYGVNS. Trimming took off 8 bases at V and 4 bases at J, with 14 bases between the two ends. Using RNA transcripts, the TCR beta CDR3 regions were amplified. First-round RT-PCR relied on HTBI primers, and a second-round multiplex PCR came next. A single record per CDR3 protein comes from TCRdb applying MiXCR to the multiplex PCR reads. Of 900,000 to 1,200,000 distinct CDR3 sequences in the sample, 35% to 40% were seen once. The rearrangement uses TRBV25-1 and TRBJ2-5; possible D gene TRBD2, 5 bases. The receptor was isolated from an adult man with Graves' hyperthyroidism. The sequencing input was peripheral blood or thyroid tissue (not recorded which). CDR3 sequence (DNA): TGTGCCAGCTTAGGAAGGGCGGGAGAGACCCAGTACTTC. Translation gives CASLGRAGETQYF.